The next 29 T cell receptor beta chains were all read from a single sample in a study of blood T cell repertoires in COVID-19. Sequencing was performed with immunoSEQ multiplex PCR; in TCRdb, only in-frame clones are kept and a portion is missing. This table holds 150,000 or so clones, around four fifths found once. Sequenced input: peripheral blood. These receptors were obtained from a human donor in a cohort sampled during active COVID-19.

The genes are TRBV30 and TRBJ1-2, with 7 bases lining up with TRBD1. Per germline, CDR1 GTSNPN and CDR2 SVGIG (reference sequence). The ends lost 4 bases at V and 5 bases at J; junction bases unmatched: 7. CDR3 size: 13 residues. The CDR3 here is CAWTGDSPYGYTF. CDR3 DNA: TGTGCCTGGACGGGGGACAGTCCTTATGGCTACACCTTC.

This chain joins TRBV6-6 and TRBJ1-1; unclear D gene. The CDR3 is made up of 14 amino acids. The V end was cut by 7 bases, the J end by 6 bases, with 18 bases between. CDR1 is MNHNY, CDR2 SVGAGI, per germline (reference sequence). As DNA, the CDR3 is TGTGCCAGCACCACACCCAGTATGTCCTCTGAAGCTTTCTTT. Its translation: CASTTPSMSSEAFF.

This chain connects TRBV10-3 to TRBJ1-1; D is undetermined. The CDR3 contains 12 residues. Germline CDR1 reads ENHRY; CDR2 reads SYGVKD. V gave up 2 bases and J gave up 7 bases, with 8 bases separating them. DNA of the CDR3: TGTGCCATCAGTGAGCAGTTATTTGAAGCTTTCTTT. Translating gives CAISEQLFEAFF.

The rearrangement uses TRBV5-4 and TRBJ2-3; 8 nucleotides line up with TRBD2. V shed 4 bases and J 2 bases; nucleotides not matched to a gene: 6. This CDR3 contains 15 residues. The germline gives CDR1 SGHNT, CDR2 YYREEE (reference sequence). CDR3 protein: CASSAGGGTTDTQYF. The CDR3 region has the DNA TGTGCCAGCAGCGCGGGCGGGGGGACCACAGATACGCAGTATTTT.

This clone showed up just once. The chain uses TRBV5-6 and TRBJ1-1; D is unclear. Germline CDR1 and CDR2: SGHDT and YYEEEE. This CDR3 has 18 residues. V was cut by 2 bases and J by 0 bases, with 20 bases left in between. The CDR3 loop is CASSLGLPQAGVNTEAFF. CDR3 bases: TGTGCCAGCAGCTTAGGGTTACCCCAGGCCGGGGTGAACACTGAAGCTTTCTTT.

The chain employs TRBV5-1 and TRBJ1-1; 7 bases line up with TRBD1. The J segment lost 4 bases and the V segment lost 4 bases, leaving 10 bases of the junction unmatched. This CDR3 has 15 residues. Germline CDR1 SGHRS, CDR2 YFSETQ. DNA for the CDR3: TGCGCCAGCAGCGCCTTACAGGGGATGAGCACTGAAGCTTTCTTT. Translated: CASSALQGMSTEAFF.

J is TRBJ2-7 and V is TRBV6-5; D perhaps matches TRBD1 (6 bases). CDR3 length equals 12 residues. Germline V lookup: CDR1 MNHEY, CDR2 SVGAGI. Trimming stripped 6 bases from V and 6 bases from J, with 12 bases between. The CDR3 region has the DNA TGTGCCAGCAGCCCAACAGGGCGCGAGCAGTACTTC. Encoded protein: CASSPTGREQYF.

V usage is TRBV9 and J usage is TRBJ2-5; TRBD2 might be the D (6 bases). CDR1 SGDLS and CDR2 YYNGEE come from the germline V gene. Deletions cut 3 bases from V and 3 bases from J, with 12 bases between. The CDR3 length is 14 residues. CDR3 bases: TGTGCCAGCAGCGCCGATTGGGGGGAAGAGACCCAGTACTTC. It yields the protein CASSADWGEETQYF.

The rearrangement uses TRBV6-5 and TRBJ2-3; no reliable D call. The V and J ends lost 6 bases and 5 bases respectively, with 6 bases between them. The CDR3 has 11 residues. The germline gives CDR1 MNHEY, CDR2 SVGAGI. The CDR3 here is CASSRLDTQYF. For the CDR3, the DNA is TGTGCCAGCAGCAGGCTAGATACGCAGTATTTT.

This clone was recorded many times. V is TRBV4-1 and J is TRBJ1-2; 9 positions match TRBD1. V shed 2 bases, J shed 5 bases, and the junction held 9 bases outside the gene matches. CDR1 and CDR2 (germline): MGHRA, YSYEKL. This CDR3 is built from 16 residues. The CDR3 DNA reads TGCGCCAGCAGCCAACAATTCACAGGGGGCCTGTATGGCTACACCTTC. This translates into CASSQQFTGGLYGYTF.

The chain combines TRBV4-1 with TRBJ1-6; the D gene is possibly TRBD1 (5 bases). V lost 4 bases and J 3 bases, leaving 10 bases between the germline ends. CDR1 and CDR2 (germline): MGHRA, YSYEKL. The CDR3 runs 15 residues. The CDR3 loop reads CASSPGHIYNSPLHF. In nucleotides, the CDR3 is TGCGCCAGCAGCCCCGGACACATCTATAATTCACCCCTCCACTTT.

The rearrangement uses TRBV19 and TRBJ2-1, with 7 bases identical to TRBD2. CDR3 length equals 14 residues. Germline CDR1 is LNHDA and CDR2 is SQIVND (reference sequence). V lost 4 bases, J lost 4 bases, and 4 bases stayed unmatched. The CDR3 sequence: CASSKGGGYNEQFF. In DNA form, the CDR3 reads TGTGCCAGTAGTAAGGGCGGGGGTTACAATGAGCAGTTCTTC.

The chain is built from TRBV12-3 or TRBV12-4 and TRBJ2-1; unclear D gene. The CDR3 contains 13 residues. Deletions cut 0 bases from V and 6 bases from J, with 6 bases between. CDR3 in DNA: TGTGCCAGCAGTTTAGCGCCCGGCAATGAGCAGTTCTTC. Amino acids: CASSLAPGNEQFF.

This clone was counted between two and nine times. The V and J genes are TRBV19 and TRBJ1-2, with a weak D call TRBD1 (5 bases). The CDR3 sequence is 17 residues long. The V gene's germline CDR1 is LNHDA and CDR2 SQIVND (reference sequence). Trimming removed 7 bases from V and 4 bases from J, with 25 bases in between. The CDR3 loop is CASIKTQGPTALYGYTF. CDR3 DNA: TGTGCCAGTATCAAGACTCAAGGCCCGACAGCTCTCTATGGCTACACCTTC.

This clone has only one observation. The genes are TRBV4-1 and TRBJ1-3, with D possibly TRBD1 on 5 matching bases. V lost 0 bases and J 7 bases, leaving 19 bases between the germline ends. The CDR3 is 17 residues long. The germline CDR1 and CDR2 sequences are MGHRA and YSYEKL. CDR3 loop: CASSQEGRGSAWNTIYF. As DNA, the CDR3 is TGCGCCAGCAGCCAAGAAGGGAGGGGCAGTGCGTGGAACACCATATATTTT.

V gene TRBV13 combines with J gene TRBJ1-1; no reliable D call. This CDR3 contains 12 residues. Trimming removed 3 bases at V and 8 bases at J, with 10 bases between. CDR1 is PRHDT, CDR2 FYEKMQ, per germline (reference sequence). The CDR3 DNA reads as TGTGCCAGCAGCTTCCTTTCGAGCGAAGCTTTCTTT. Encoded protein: CASSFLSSEAFF.

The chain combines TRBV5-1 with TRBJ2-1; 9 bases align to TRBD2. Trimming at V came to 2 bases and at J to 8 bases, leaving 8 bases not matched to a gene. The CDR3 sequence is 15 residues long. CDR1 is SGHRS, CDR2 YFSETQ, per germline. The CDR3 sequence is CASSFGGGERHEQFF. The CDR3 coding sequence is TGCGCCAGCAGCTTTGGCGGGGGGGAGCGCCATGAGCAGTTCTTC. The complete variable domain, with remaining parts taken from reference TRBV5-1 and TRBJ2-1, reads KAGVTQTPRYLIKTRGQQVTLSCSPISGHRSVSWYQQTPGQGLQFLFEYFSETQRNKGNFPGRFSGRQFSNSRSEMNVSTLELGDSALYLCASSFGGGERHEQFFGPGTRLTVL.

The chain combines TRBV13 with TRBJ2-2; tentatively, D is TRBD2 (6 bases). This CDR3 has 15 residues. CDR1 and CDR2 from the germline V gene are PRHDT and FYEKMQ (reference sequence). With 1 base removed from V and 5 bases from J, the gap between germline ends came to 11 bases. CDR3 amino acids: CASSLDQGGTGELFF. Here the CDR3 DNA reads TGTGCCAGCAGCTTAGACCAGGGAGGAACCGGGGAGCTGTTTTTT.

The CDR3 DNA sequence: TGTGCCAGCAGCCAAGATAGGACAGCCCTTAATGAAAAACTGTTTTTT. It is translated as CASSQDRTALNEKLFF. This chain connects TRBV4-2 to TRBJ1-4; D is possibly TRBD1 (6 bases). The CDR3 covers 16 residues. V shed 0 bases and J shed 4 bases, with 12 bases lying between them. Germline V gives CDR1 LGHNA, CDR2 YNFKEQ.

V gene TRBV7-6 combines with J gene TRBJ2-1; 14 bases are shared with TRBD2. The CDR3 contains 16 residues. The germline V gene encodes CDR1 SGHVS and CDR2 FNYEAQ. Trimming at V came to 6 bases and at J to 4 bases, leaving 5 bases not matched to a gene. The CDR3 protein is CASRGLAGAPYNEQFF. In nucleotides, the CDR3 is TGTGCCAGCAGGGGACTAGCGGGGGCCCCGTACAATGAGCAGTTCTTC. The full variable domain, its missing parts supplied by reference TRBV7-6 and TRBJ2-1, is GAGVSQSPRYKVTKRGQDVALRCDPISGHVSLYWYRQALGQGPEFLTYFNYEAQQDKSGLPNDRFSAERPEGSISTLTIQRTEQRDSAMYRCASRGLAGAPYNEQFFGPGTRLTVL.

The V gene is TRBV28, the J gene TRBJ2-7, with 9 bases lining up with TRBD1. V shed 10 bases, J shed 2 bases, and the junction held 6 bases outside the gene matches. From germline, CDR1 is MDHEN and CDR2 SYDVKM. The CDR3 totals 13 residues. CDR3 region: CAIGTGTPYEQYF. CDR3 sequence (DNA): TGTGCCATCGGGACAGGGACCCCCTACGAGCAGTACTTC.

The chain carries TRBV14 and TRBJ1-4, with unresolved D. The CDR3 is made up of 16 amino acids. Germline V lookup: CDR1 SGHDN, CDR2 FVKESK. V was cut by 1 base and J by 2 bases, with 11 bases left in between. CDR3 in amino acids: CASSQGRMATNEKLFF. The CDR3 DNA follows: TGTGCCAGCAGCCAAGGCAGGATGGCCACTAATGAAAAACTGTTTTTT.

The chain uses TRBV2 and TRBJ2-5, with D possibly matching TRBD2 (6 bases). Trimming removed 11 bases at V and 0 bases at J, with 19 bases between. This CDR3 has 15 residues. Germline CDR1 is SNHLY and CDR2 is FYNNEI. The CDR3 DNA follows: TGTGCCGTCCCCTCAGGAGGGGCCTACCAAGAGACCCAGTACTTC. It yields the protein CAVPSGGAYQETQYF. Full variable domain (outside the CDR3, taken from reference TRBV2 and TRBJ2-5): EPEVTQTPSHQVTQMGQEVILRCVPISNHLYFYWYRQILGQKVEFLVSFYNNEISEKSEIFDDQFSVERPDGSNFTLKIRSTKLEDSAMYFCAVPSGGAYQETQYFGPGTRLLVL.

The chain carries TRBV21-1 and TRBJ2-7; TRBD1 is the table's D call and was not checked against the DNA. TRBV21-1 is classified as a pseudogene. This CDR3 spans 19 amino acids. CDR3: CASSSQKRTDRSFSYEQYF. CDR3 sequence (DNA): TGTGCCAGCAGCAGCCAAAAGAGAACAGATCGATCCTTCTCCTACGAGCAGTACTTC.

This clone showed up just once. This CDR3 reads CAISVGGITDTQYF. Here the CDR3 DNA reads TGTGCCATCAGTGTCGGGGGGATCACAGATACGCAGTATTTT. V and J are TRBV10-3 and TRBJ2-3, with 7 bases that match TRBD2. CDR3 length equals 14 residues. Germline V gene lookup returns CDR1 ENHRY and CDR2 SYGVKD. V gave up 4 bases and J gave up 2 bases; unmatched junction bases: 3.

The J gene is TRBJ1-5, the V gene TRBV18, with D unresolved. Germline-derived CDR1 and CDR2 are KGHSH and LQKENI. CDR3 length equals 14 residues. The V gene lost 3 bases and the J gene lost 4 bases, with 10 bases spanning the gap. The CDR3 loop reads CASSPADKNQPQHF. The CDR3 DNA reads TGTGCCAGCTCACCGGCTGACAAGAATCAGCCCCAGCATTTT.

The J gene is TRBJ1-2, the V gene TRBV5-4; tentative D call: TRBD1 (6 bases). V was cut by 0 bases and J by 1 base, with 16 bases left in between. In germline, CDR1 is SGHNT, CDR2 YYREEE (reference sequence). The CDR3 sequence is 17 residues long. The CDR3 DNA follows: TGTGCCAGCAGCTTGGCTCCCCGGGACATTTATAACTATGGCTACACCTTC. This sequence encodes CASSLAPRDIYNYGYTF.

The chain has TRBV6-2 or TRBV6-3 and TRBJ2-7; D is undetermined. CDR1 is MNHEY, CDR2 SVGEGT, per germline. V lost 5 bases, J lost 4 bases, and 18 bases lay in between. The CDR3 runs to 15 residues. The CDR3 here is CASSDATNLIYEQYF. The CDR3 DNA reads TGTGCCAGCAGTGACGCCACTAACCTAATTTACGAGCAGTACTTC.

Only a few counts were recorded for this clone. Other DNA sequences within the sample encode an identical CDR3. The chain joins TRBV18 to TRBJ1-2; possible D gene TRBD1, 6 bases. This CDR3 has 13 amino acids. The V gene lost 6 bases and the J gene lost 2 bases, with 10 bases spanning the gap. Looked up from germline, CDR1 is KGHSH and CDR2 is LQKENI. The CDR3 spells CASSPDRNYGYTF. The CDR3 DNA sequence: TGTGCCAGCTCCCCCGACAGGAACTATGGCTACACCTTC.